Below are 15 T cell receptor beta chains sequenced from a single sample in a study of identical twins. TCRdb reprocessed the 5' RACE reads via MiXCR and lists one record per CDR3 protein. The sample carries roughly 500,000 distinct CDR3 sequences, about 20% recorded once. This same sample was also part of a study on T cells expressing NK-cell markers.

The sequencing input was CD4+ T cells sorted from blood. These receptors came from a woman between 18 and 29 years old in good health.

This clonotype was counted only a few times. V is TRBV28 and J is TRBJ1-1; D possibly corresponds to TRBD1 (6 bases). With 7 bases removed from V and 4 bases from J, the gap between germline ends came to 19 bases. In germline, CDR1 is MDHEN, CDR2 SYDVKM. This CDR3 region has 15 residues. DNA for the CDR3: TGTGCCAGCACTCAAGGGGGGAACGGAGGCACTGAAGCTTTCTTT. Translated: CASTQGGNGGTEAFF.

This clonotype was recorded many times. The genes are TRBV20-1 and TRBJ2-2, with 8 positions matching TRBD2. CDR1 and CDR2 (germline): DFQATT, SNEGSKA (reference sequence). J lost 4 bases, V lost 3 bases, and 4 bases had no gene match. There are 14 residues in the CDR3. The CDR3 is CSARLAGGTGELFF. The CDR3 DNA reads TGCAGTGCTAGGCTAGCGGGCGGCACCGGGGAGCTGTTTTTT.

This clonotype was counted a few times. The chain employs TRBV5-1 and TRBJ2-2; D is ambiguous. Trimming took off 0 bases at V and 3 bases at J, with 12 bases between the two ends. CDR1 is SGHRS, CDR2 YFSETQ, per germline. The CDR3 runs 16 residues. CDR3 protein: CASSLALLVDTGELFF. The CDR3 coding sequence is TGCGCCAGCAGCTTGGCCCTTTTGGTCGACACCGGGGAGCTGTTTTTT.

In DNA form, the CDR3 reads TGCAGTGCTAGAGTCTTCTCTGGGGCCAACGTCCTGACTTTC. Protein sequence: CSARVFSGANVLTF. This chain connects TRBV20-1 to TRBJ2-6; D is ambiguous. Looked up from germline, CDR1 is DFQATT and CDR2 is SNEGSKA (reference sequence). The CDR3 covers 14 residues. V lost 1 base and J 0 bases, leaving 4 bases between the germline ends.

This clonotype was detected only a few times. The chain has TRBV5-1 and TRBJ1-1; D gene ambiguous. The V and J ends lost 4 bases and 3 bases respectively, with 7 bases between them. The germline V gene encodes CDR1 SGHRS and CDR2 YFSETQ. The CDR3 has 12 residues. The CDR3 DNA reads as TGCGCCAGCAGCCGGGAAGACACTGAAGCTTTCTTT. This codes for CASSREDTEAFF.

The chain couples TRBV20-1 to TRBJ2-2; 9 bases map to TRBD1. Germline CDR1 DFQATT, CDR2 SNEGSKA (reference sequence). The CDR3 extends over 15 amino acids. The J segment lost 5 bases and the V segment lost 6 bases, leaving 10 bases of the junction unmatched. The DNA of the CDR3 is TGCAGTGCCCGTTCCGGGACAGGGAATACCGGGGAGCTGTTTTTT. As protein: CSARSGTGNTGELFF.

The genes are TRBV10-2 and TRBJ2-1, with TRBD2 matching over 7 bases. The CDR3 length is 14 residues. V shed 8 bases, J shed 6 bases, and the junction held 10 bases outside the gene matches. Germline-derived CDR1 and CDR2 are WSHSY and SAAADI. Here the CDR3 DNA reads TGCGCCAGCGGCGGGACTATTCCGGCCAATGAGCAGTTCTTC. Its protein is CASGGTIPANEQFF.

The chain carries TRBV4-3 and TRBJ2-3; TRBD1 aligns across 7 bases. The germline CDR1 and CDR2 sequences are LGHNA and YSLEER. Trimming cost V 4 bases and J 1 base; bases outside gene matches: 5. This CDR3 contains 15 residues. The CDR3 loop reads CASSRWDRGTDTQYF. The CDR3 region has the DNA TGCGCCAGCAGCCGATGGGACAGAGGCACAGATACGCAGTATTTT.

This chain connects TRBV15 to TRBJ2-1; TRBD2 is a possible D gene (7 bases). V was shortened by 7 bases and J by 9 bases, with 16 bases between the two germline ends. Looked up from germline, CDR1 is LNHNV and CDR2 is YYDKDF (reference sequence). This CDR3 comprises 13 residues. The CDR3 is CATTRGTTPEQFF. CDR3 nucleotide sequence: TGTGCCACCACGAGGGGGACTACACCTGAGCAGTTCTTC.

The chain is built from TRBV7-2 and TRBJ2-1, with D unresolved. Trimming left V 2 bases short and J 10 bases short, with 15 bases between. This CDR3 is built from 14 residues. Germline lookup yields CDR1 SGHTA and CDR2 FQGNSA. The DNA for the CDR3 is TGTGCCAGCAGCTTAAAAAGTGGAGTTGCCGAGCAGTTCTTC. Translating gives CASSLKSGVAEQFF.

J is TRBJ2-3 and V is TRBV12-3 or TRBV12-4; maybe TRBD2 (6 bases). The CDR3 length is 10 residues. Trimming cost V 8 bases and J 7 bases, with 7 bases left between them. CDR3 nucleotides: TGTGCCAGCGGGACTTATACGCAGTATTTT. Protein sequence: CASGTYTQYF.

This clonotype came up many times. The chain carries TRBV12-3 or TRBV12-4 and TRBJ2-3; tentative D call: TRBD2 (7 bases). The germline V and J ends were trimmed by 6 bases and 6 bases, with 16 bases remaining between them. CDR3 length: 14 residues. CDR3 bases: TGTGCCAGCAGACGGCGAGAGGGGGGGGATACGCAGTATTTT. This translates into CASRRREGGDTQYF.

This clonotype has only a few counts. At one boundary the junction diverges from the germline segment, which might be a read error. The V call is TRBV5-1, the J call TRBJ2-7; TRBD1 might be the D (6 bases). This CDR3 contains 14 residues. Germline assignment: CDR1 SGHRS and CDR2 YFSETQ. CDR3 in DNA: TGTGCCAGCAGCTTGCCCGGACAGACCTACGAGCAGTACTTC. It is translated as CASSLPGQTYEQYF.

The chain joins TRBV3-1 to TRBJ2-7, with TRBD1 matching 11 bases. Germline V gene data show CDR1 as LGHDT and CDR2 as YNNKEL (reference sequence). The V gene end was trimmed by 4 bases and the J gene end by 5 bases; junction bases not matched to a gene: 4. The CDR3 is 14 amino acids. The CDR3 protein is CASSPRTGGDEQYF. CDR3 DNA: TGTGCCAGCAGCCCGAGGACAGGGGGCGACGAGCAGTACTTC.

The sample holds a few counts of this clonotype. The V and J genes are TRBV25-1 and TRBJ2-3; 8 bases are a match to TRBD1. CDR3 length: 17 amino acids. V shed 2 bases, J shed 0 bases, and the junction held 7 bases outside the gene matches. CDR1 is MGHDK, CDR2 SYGVNS, per germline. CDR3 DNA sequence: TGTGCCAGCAGTGAAGGGACAGGAAAAGGCAGCACAGATACGCAGTATTTT. Its translation is CASSEGTGKGSTDTQYF.